The source of this T cell receptor (beta chain) is a study of T cell changes during pregnancy in multiple sclerosis. With 9 bases removed from V and 13 bases from J, the gap between germline ends came to 19 bases. CDR1 is SNHLY, CDR2 FYNNEI, per germline. The CDR3 extends over 12 amino acids. The method was immunoSEQ multiplex PCR; TCRdb's version includes in-frame clones alone and lacks a portion of them. The data contain some 94,000 clones, around 93% of them seen just once; the ten biggest clones take up about 1.8%. The sequence was collected from a female donor in good health, enrolled as a control in a pregnancy study. The V call is TRBV2, the J call TRBJ2-1, with D tentatively TRBD1 (5 bases). The sample here was peripheral blood, taken in the first trimester of pregnancy. CDR3 nucleotides: TGTGCCAGTCAGATGGGGCTCGCTGGACAGTTCTTC. It specifies CASQMGLAGQFF.